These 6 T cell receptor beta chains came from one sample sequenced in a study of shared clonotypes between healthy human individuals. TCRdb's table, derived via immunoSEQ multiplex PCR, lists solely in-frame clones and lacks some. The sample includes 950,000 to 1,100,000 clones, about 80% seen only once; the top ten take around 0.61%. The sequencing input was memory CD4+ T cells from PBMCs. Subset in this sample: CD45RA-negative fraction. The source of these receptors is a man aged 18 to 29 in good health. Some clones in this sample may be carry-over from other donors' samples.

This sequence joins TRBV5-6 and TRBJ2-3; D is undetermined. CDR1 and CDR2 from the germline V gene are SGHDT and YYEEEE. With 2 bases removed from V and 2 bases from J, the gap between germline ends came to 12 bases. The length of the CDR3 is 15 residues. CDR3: CASSLLQMITDTQYF. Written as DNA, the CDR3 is TGTGCCAGCAGCTTACTCCAGATGATCACAGATACGCAGTATTTT.

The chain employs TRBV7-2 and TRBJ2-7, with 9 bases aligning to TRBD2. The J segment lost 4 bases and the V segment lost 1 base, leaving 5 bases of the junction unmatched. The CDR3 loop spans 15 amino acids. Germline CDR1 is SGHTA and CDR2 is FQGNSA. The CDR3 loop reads CASSLVAGEGYEQYF. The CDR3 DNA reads TGTGCCAGCAGCTTAGTAGCGGGAGAGGGGTACGAGCAGTACTTC.

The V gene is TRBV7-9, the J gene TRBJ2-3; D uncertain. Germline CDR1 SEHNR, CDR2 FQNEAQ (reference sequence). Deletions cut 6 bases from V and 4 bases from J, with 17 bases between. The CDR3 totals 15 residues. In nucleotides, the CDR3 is TGTGCCAGCAGTATTCGGGTAGGGTCAGCAGATACGCAGTATTTT. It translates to CASSIRVGSADTQYF.

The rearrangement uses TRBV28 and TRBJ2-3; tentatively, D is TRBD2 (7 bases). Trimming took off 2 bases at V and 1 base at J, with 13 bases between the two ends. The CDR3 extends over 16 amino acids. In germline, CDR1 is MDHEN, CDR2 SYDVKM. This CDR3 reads CASSLLRGARTDTQYF. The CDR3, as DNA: TGTGCCAGCAGTTTACTCCGGGGGGCCCGCACAGATACGCAGTATTTT.

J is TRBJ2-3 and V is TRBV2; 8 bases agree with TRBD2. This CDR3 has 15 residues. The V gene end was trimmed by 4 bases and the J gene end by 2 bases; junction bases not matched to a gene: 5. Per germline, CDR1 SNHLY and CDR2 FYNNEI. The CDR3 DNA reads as TGTGCCAGCAGTGCCAATAGCGGGATCACAGATACGCAGTATTTT. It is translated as CASSANSGITDTQYF.

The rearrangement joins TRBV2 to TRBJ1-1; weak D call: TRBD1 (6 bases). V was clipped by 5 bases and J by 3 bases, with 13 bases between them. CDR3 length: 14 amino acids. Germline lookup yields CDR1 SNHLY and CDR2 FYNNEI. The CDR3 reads CASSNRPGDTEAFF. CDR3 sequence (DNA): TGTGCCAGCAGTAACAGGCCAGGGGACACTGAAGCTTTCTTT. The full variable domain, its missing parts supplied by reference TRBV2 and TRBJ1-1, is EPEVTQTPSHQVTQMGQEVILRCVPISNHLYFYWYRQILGQKVEFLVSFYNNEISEKSEIFDDQFSVERPDGSNFTLKIRSTKLEDSAMYFCASSNRPGDTEAFFGQGTRLTVV.